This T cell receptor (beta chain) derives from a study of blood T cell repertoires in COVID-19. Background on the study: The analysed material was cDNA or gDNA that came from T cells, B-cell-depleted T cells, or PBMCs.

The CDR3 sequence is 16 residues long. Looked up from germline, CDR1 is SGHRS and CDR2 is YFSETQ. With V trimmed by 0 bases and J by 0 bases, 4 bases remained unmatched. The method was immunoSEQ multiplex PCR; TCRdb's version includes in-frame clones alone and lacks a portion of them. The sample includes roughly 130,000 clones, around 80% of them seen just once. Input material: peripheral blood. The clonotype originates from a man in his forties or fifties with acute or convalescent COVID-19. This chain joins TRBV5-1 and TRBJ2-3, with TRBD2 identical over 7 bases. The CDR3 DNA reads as TGCGCCAGCAGCTTGGAGGGACTACAAAGCACAGATACGCAGTATTTT. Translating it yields CASSLEGLQSTDTQYF.